The TCR beta chain under discussion was sequenced for a study of read filtering for tumor transcriptome and immune sequencing. Study-wide context: DNase treatment preceded whole-transcriptome library preparation. Per sample, TCR-region reads ranged about 3.5 to 11 million by IR-seq, roughly 75 to 1273 by RNA-seq. Study-wide results and caveats: IR-seq captured clonotypes deeper and more reliably than RNA-seq.

At the time of active disease, bone marrow was collected from every patient. The ends lost 8 bases at V and 2 bases at J; junction bases unmatched: 6. The CDR3 runs 13 residues. CDR1 and CDR2 from the germline V gene are DFQATT and SNEGSKA (reference sequence). A note on this clonotype: What it recognizes is unknown.

Molecular barcoded adaptors covering alpha/delta and beta/gamma chains were used on around 370 ng RNA. TCRdb redid the calling of the reads with MiXCR, one entry per CDR3 protein. This sample has tens of thousands of distinct CDR3 sequences, with roughly 15% found just once. The source is a donor at least 40 years old with multiple myeloma. The material sequenced was a population of CD138-negative cells sorted from bone marrow. This chain connects TRBV20-1 to TRBJ2-7; 10 bases are a match to TRBD1. CDR3 protein: CSSPGQGTYEQYF. CDR3 sequence (DNA): TGCAGTAGTCCGGGACAGGGGACCTACGAGCAGTACTTC.